The rows below give T cell receptor beta chains drawn from one sample of a study of blood T cell repertoires in COVID-19. Produced via immunoSEQ multiplex PCR; TCRdb's table is partial and in-frame only. Here the sample spans fewer than 300,000 clones, 86% being singletons. Sequenced material: peripheral blood. Receptors originate from a woman in her thirties with COVID-19, enrolled during active disease. Each CDR3 is given with its conserved first and last residue. A D gene is named only where the DNA matches it firmly. Clone size, where shown, is once, few, many, or a class for clones that have expanded.

CDR3nt	CDR3aa	v_gene	j_gene	d_gene	abundance
TGTGCCAGCAGCTTGGGACAGAGTTATAATTCACCCCTCCACTTT	CASSLGQSYNSPLHF	TRBV5-4	TRBJ1-6	-	once
TGTGCCAGCAGTGATTCGGGGTTTGGTAGCGGCTACACCTTC	CASSDSGFGSGYTF	TRBV2	TRBJ1-2	-	-
TGTGCCAGCAGCTTGGGGGCGTGGGACAGGGTCAACGAGCAGTACTTC	CASSLGAWDRVNEQYF	TRBV7-8	TRBJ2-7	TRBD1	-
TGTGCCGCCTTGCGGACGGAGGATTCACCCCTCCACTTT	CAALRTEDSPLHF	TRBV28	TRBJ1-6	-	-
TGTGCCAGCTCACTGACAGGGGTCTATGGCTACACCTTC	CASSLTGVYGYTF	TRBV18	TRBJ1-2	TRBD1	-
TGTGCCAGTAGTGACCTCACCTGGGCGGAGCAGTACTTC	CASSDLTWAEQYF	TRBV19	TRBJ2-7	-	-
TGTGCCAGCAGCGTACCGTCGGACAGGGTGGGCTACAATGAGCAGTTCTTC	CASSVPSDRVGYNEQFF	TRBV9	TRBJ2-1	TRBD1	few
TGTGCCAGCAGCATACCCGTTCTCCGGGACACCGACTCTGGGGCCAACGTCCTGACTTTC	CASSIPVLRDTDSGANVLTF	TRBV7-9	TRBJ2-6	-	-
TGTGCCAGCAGGCTGGACAGGGTCGGCACAGATACGCAGTATTTT	CASRLDRVGTDTQYF	TRBV7-2	TRBJ2-3	TRBD1	once
TGTGCCAGCAGGAACACGACTAGCACGGCAGATACGCAGTATTTT	CASRNTTSTADTQYF	TRBV7-9	TRBJ2-3	TRBD2	-
TGTGCCAGCAGCCCCTCTCCACTCCTATCCTATGGCTACACCTTC	CASSPSPLLSYGYTF	TRBV7-8	TRBJ1-2	-	many
TGTGCCAGCCACCGGGATCCCATAAACACCGGGGAGCTGTTTTTT	CASHRDPINTGELFF	TRBV19	TRBJ2-2	-	-
TGTGCCAGCAGTTACGGGGACACAGATACCGGGGAGCTGTTTTTT	CASSYGDTDTGELFF	TRBV6-5	TRBJ2-2	-	-
TGTGCCAGCAGTTACGGGACAGGGGTGAAAGGCTACACCTTC	CASSYGTGVKGYTF	TRBV6-5	TRBJ1-2	TRBD1	-
TGCGCCAGCAGCCAAGCGAGTGGCTCCCAGGCCTCTCCGCTCTTC	CASSQASGSQASPLF	TRBV4-1	TRBJ2-1	-	-
TGTGCCACAAGCCGGGACAGGGTAACAGATACGCAGTATTTT	CATSRDRVTDTQYF	TRBV2	TRBJ2-3	TRBD1	-
TGTGCCAGTAGTATGGGTGGAGGGATGAACACTGAAGCTTTCTTT	CASSMGGGMNTEAFF	TRBV19	TRBJ1-1	-	-
TGTGCCAGCAGTTGGAGAGGGGGGAACACTGAAGCTTTCTTT	CASSWRGGNTEAFF	TRBV27	TRBJ1-1	-	-
TGTGCCAGCAGCCCACGGAGGCGGGGGGACTCAGATACGCAGTATTTT	CASSPRRRGDSDTQYF	TRBV5-6	TRBJ2-3	TRBD2	once
TGCGCCAGCAGTGAGTACGTGGAGGGCCCACAAGAGACCCAGTACTTC	CASSEYVEGPQETQYF	TRBV10-1	TRBJ2-5	-	-
TGTGCCAGCAGTGACCGGTTTGTAGGGGGAAGCTCCTATAATTCACCCCTCCACTTT	CASSDRFVGGSSYNSPLHF	TRBV6-4	TRBJ1-6	-	-
TGTGCCAGCACCGGAGGGGTAAACGAGCAGTACTTC	CASTGGVNEQYF	TRBV6-5	TRBJ2-7	-	-
TGTGCCAGCAGCTTCCGTCTCACCGGGGAGCTGTTTTTT	CASSFRLTGELFF	TRBV5-6	TRBJ2-2	-	-
TGTGCCAGCAGCTTAGGTGGGACTACAGCCAAAAACATTCAGTACTTC	CASSLGGTTAKNIQYF	TRBV13	TRBJ2-4	TRBD2	-
TGCGCCAGCAGTGAGTCGACAGGGAGCTCCTATAATTCACCCCTCCACTTT	CASSESTGSSYNSPLHF	TRBV10-2	TRBJ1-6	TRBD1	-
TGCGCCAGCAGCTACAGCGGGGAGGTCTCTGAAGCTTTCTTT	CASSYSGEVSEAFF	TRBV5-1	TRBJ1-1	-	-